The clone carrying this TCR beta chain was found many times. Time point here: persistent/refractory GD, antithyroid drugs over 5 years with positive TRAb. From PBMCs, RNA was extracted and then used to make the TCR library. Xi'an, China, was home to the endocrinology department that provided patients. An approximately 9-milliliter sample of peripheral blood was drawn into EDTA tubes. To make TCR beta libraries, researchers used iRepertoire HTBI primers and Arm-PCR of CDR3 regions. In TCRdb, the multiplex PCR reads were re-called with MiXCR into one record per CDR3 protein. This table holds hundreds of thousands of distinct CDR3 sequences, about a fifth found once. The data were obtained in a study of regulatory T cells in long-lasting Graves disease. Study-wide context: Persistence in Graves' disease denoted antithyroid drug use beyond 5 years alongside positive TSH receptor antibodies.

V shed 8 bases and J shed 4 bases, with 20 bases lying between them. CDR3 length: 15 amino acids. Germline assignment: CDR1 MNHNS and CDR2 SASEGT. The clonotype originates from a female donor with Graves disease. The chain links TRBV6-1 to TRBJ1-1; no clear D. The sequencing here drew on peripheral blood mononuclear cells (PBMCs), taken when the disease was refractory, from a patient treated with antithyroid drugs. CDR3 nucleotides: TGTGCCAGCGGAGGTTTGTTAGGAGGAAGCACTGAAGCTTTCTTT. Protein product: CASGGLLGGSTEAFF.